Sequencing of this T cell receptor (beta chain) was carried out in a study of technical replicates of blood from a few donors. This CDR3 spans 16 amino acids. Germline CDR1 and CDR2: MNHEY and SMNVEV (reference sequence). V was clipped by 2 bases and J by 4 bases; unmatched bases: 9. Profiled with immunoSEQ multiplex PCR; TCRdb holds only in-frame clones, not every one. The table has around 81,000 clones, approximately 94% seen once. The clonotype was recovered from a human donor in good health. The chain combines TRBV27 with TRBJ2-7, with TRBD1 identical over 9 bases. Sample: T cells isolated from PBMCs. Here the CDR3 DNA reads TGTGCCAGCAGTTTAAATGGGGACAGGGTGTCTTACGAGCAGTACTTC. Translating gives CASSLNGDRVSYEQYF.